The following is a T cell receptor beta chain sequence with its context. This clonotype occurred many times. Its antigen is unknown. There are no base qualities to consult, and no much larger clone falls within one base. The CDR3 runs 15 amino acids, cysteine and phenylalanine included. CDR3 DNA only is kept here, 45 bases in frame from base 1. CDR1 and CDR2 were assigned from the germline V gene (reference sequence) as MNHEY and SMNVEV. V and J lose 7 bases and 0 bases, and a span of 14 bases separates them. Hyperthyroidism patients were newly diagnosed, with disease duration under 2 months, and aged 18 to 65 years. The study excluded patients with uncontrolled infections, other autoimmune diseases, pregnancy or lactation. Diagnoses were established on the basis of clinical symptoms, serum thyroxine and TRAb, thyroid ultrasound, and orbital computed tomography. Blood from progressor patients was drawn when they were first diagnosed with hyperthyroidism, before any ophthalmopathy symptoms appeared. PBMCs were separated from roughly 9.3 ml of fresh peripheral blood using Ficoll-Paque density gradient centrifugation. Patients classed as progressors first received a Graves' hyperthyroidism diagnosis and then went on to develop ophthalmopathy during follow-up. Total RNA was extracted with Trizol reagent, and quality was checked on an Agilent 2100 Bioanalyzer.

The data were taken from a study of T cells in Graves' hyperthyroidism and ophthalmopathy (dated by TCRdb to between 2019 and 2020). For context, the study as a whole: Peripheral blood was sampled at the time of initial diagnosis, prior to any treatment. To identify distinguishing TCR V-J signatures, a discovery cohort of around 100 patients was used, comprising roughly 45 with Graves' ophthalmopathy and around 57 with stable Graves' hyperthyroidism. An independent validation cohort of 18 to 20 hyperthyroidism patients and roughly 16 patients who later progressed to ophthalmopathy tested prospective prediction of ophthalmopathy. After blood sampling, hyperthyroidism patients were treated with methimazole at a starting dose of 30 mg daily, and ophthalmopathy patients were treated with high-dose intravenous methylprednisolone. The paper reports TCR Vbeta CDR3 sequencing of over 130 peripheral blood samples: approximately 41 ophthalmopathy, over 70 hyperthyroidism and around 17 progressor patients. The study also compared thyroid tissue and blood T-cell repertoires from more than 5 Graves' hyperthyroidism patients. The 75 to 100 discovery patients were divided at random into training and test sets in a 7:3 ratio. General study outcomes and caveats: Sample size was not statistically predetermined, and blinding of investigators to group allocation was not performed. In validation, the model predicted progression to ophthalmopathy with over 65% sensitivity and roughly 72% specificity, a median of 6.5 months before onset. Blood samples also contained most of the expanded thyroid clonotypes (frequency above 0.001), which suggests that blood repertoires may reflect thyroid immune responses. In cross-validation, a model built on a 13 V-J signature told ophthalmopathy apart from stable hyperthyroidism with less than 90% sensitivity and about 81% specificity, and in testing the same model reached 80%/75%.

The TCR beta CDR3 regions were amplified from the RNA transcripts. For the first round of RT-PCR on the TCR CDR3, the HTBI primer set was used together with the Qiagen OneStep RT-PCR kit. Libraries were constructed in a second round of multiplex PCR, after which size selection and purification were performed. Sequencing of the libraries was done on an Illumina HiSeq2000 using paired-end 100 bp reads. In the paper's pipeline: SOAPnuke was used to process the raw data, throwing out any read that contained adapters or uncalled bases, had a mean Phred below 15, or lacked an exact constant-primer or identifier match. COPE v1.2.5 was used to merge the high-quality paired reads, and each unique nucleotide sequence was defined as a clonotype. MiTCR v1.1 was used to align clonotypes to the IMGT TRBV, TRBD and TRBJ reference segments. Analysis was restricted to V-J combinations with a frequency above 0.0001, which covered approximately 99% of repertoires. A TCS score was defined as the ratio between F50 (clonal expansion) and ExV (chaos), using BLOSUM62-based TCRdist between CDR3 peptides within each V-J. Welch's t-statistics and random forest reduced fewer than 600 V-J features to 10 to 15, which were used in a naive Bayes classifier (R e1071). Starting from the raw public reads, TCRdb applied fastp trimming at Q25, assembled clones with MiXCR and retained in-frame beta chains. Under each unique CDR3 protein, matching rows form one entry showing the most common genes and DNA. Here the V and J calls rest on TCRdb's processing, not on the authors' analysis. In all, the sample holds 350,000 to 450,000 distinct CDR3 sequences, and 17% of those were seen once. Around a third of the sample goes to the ten largest clones.

Recombination joined TRBV27 with TRBJ2-3; TRBD2 might be the D gene, on 6 matching bases. This TCR derives from a woman in her twenties or thirties with Graves' hyperthyroidism that later progressed to Graves' ophthalmopathy. Sequenced: blood. Read as DNA, the sequence is TGTGCCAGCATGGATCGGGACTTTAGCACAGATACGCAGTATTTT. Translated, it reads CASMDRDFSTDTQYF.